This T cell receptor beta chain is drawn from a study of response to subunit inactivated influenza vaccine. V was trimmed by 0 bases and J by 0 bases, leaving 6 bases between them. CDR3 length equals 15 residues. CDR1 is LGHNA, CDR2 YSLEER, per germline. TCRdb itself ran the RT-PCR reads through MiXCR, one entry per CDR3 protein. The sample has a few hundred thousand distinct CDR3 sequences, 22% seen once. The chain employs TRBV4-3 and TRBJ1-3; the D is unclear. This specimen consisted of PBMCs from blood, obtained approximately 22 months after vaccination. The sequence was collected from a man between 45 and 75 years old who received an inactivated influenza vaccine. This CDR3 reads CASSQDLSSGNTIYF. The DNA for the CDR3 is TGCGCCAGCAGCCAAGATCTCAGCTCTGGAAACACCATATATTTT.